The 18 T cell receptor beta chains presented below share a single source sample, sequenced in a study of T cell repertoires in cytomegalovirus infection. MiXCR, run by TCRdb on the reads, gives a single entry per CDR3 protein. The sample lists some 940,000 distinct CDR3 sequences, roughly 31% occurring once. No antigen has been assigned to these receptors. The source was cultured CD8+ T cells from PBMCs, collected from culture after CMV antigen stimulation. These receptors originate from a human donor in good health (CMV status not recorded). Some clones in this sample may be carry-over from other donors' samples.

This clonotype showed up just a few times. J is TRBJ2-2 and V is TRBV6-2 or TRBV6-3; 9 nucleotides match TRBD2. The CDR3 consists of 15 residues. Trimming cost V 5 bases and J 1 base; bases outside gene matches: 2. Germline CDR1 and CDR2: MNHEY and SVGEGT. The CDR3 DNA is TGTGCCAGCAGTGGGACTAGCCTGAACACCGGGGAGCTGTTTTTT. Translation: CASSGTSLNTGELFF.

This clonotype was counted a few times. The V gene is TRBV6-1, the J gene TRBJ1-4; 7 nucleotides match TRBD1. The CDR3 is 17 amino acids. Germline loops: CDR1 MNHNS, CDR2 SASEGT. V was pared by 6 bases and J by 0 bases, with 10 bases of the junction left unmatched. The CDR3 sequence: CASSTYSRGPTNEKLFF. As DNA, the CDR3 is TGTGCCAGCAGCACTTACTCTAGGGGGCCAACTAATGAAAAACTGTTTTTT.

The chain links TRBV7-9 to TRBJ2-2, with D unclear. Trimming took off 6 bases at V and 0 bases at J, with 14 bases between the two ends. The CDR3 has 16 amino acids. Per the germline V gene, CDR1 is SEHNR and CDR2 is FQNEAQ (reference sequence). CDR3 residues: CASSTVPLANTGELFF. CDR3 nucleotides: TGTGCCAGCAGTACCGTTCCCCTCGCGAACACCGGGGAGCTGTTTTTT.

This chain connects TRBV19 to TRBJ1-1, with TRBD1 as a possible D gene (6 bases). The CDR3 extends over 15 amino acids. Germline CDR1 reads LNHDA; CDR2 reads SQIVND (reference sequence). V gave up 4 bases and J gave up 1 base, with 13 bases separating them. The CDR3 DNA is TGTGCCAGTAGTACCCGGGGACACCAGAACACTGAAGCTTTCTTT. This gives the protein CASSTRGHQNTEAFF.

In this sample, this clonotype turned up a few times. The rearrangement links TRBV9 to TRBJ2-1, with a weak D call TRBD1 (5 bases). The CDR3 is 15 amino acids. Germline loops: CDR1 SGDLS, CDR2 YYNGEE. V lost 1 base and J 5 bases, leaving 13 bases between the germline ends. CDR3 sequence reads: CASSVSGLNHNEQFF. The CDR3 DNA reads TGTGCCAGCAGCGTATCAGGGCTCAATCACAATGAGCAGTTCTTC.

The J gene is TRBJ2-1, the V gene TRBV10-3; 9 positions agree with TRBD2. The CDR3 sequence is 17 residues long. The germline gives CDR1 ENHRY, CDR2 SYGVKD. Trimming at V came to 7 bases and at J to 0 bases, leaving 10 bases not matched to a gene. The chain's CDR3 is CAITVAGEVSSYNEQFF. CDR3 sequence (DNA): TGTGCCATCACAGTAGCGGGGGAAGTGAGCTCCTACAATGAGCAGTTCTTC.

The chain carries TRBV9 and TRBJ2-1; D uncertain. CDR1 is SGDLS and CDR2 is YYNGEE in the germline V gene. The CDR3 is 17 amino acids. Trimming shortened V by 1 base and J by 0 bases, and 14 bases separated the two germline ends. CDR3 loop: CASSVSGSPSSYNEQFF. Written as DNA, the CDR3 is TGTGCCAGCAGCGTAAGTGGGTCACCGAGCTCCTACAATGAGCAGTTCTTC.

The CDR3 reads CSAGQVGYNEQFF. In DNA, the CDR3 is TGCAGTGCTGGACAGGTGGGTTACAATGAGCAGTTCTTC. V gene TRBV20-1 combines with J gene TRBJ2-1; TRBD1 agrees at 7 bases. This CDR3 has 13 residues. The junction had 5 bases not matched to a gene; V was cut back by 5 bases and J by 4 bases. Germline lookup yields CDR1 DFQATT and CDR2 SNEGSKA (reference sequence).

On this clonotype: A read error may produce the germline difference seen at one junction end. The chain is built from TRBV6-5 and TRBJ1-2; D may be TRBD1 (6 bases). Germline CDR1 and CDR2: MNHEY and SVGAGI. The CDR3 consists of 12 residues. The CDR3 bases are TGTGCCAGCAGTTACCCCGACAGGCAGTGGTCCTTC. Its translation: CASSYPDRQWSF.

V and J are TRBV7-6 and TRBJ1-1; 11 bases are a match to TRBD1. The J segment lost 3 bases and the V segment lost 4 bases, leaving 16 bases of the junction unmatched. CDR1 is SGHVS and CDR2 is FNYEAQ in the germline V gene. The CDR3 loop spans 19 amino acids. The DNA of the CDR3 is TGTGCCAGCAGCTATTCCTACTCGCCGGGACAGGGGGAGGACACTGAAGCTTTCTTT. Its protein is CASSYSYSPGQGEDTEAFF.

CDR3 loop: CATSDNKKLSSYNEQFF. CDR3 DNA sequence: TGTGCCACCAGTGATAACAAGAAACTAAGCTCCTACAATGAGCAGTTCTTC. This chain uses TRBV24-1 with TRBJ2-1; D is undetermined. Trimming took 3 bases from V and 0 from J, leaving 14 bases between them. The CDR3 runs 17 residues. Germline CDR1 and CDR2: KGHDR and SFDVKD.

CDR3 sequence reads: CASSAWTGKVSEAFF. CDR3 coding DNA: TGTGCCAGCAGTGCCTGGACAGGGAAAGTCTCTGAAGCTTTCTTT. This chain uses TRBV6-1 with TRBJ1-1, with 8 bases identical to TRBD1. V shed 4 bases, J shed 6 bases, and the junction held 10 bases outside the gene matches. From germline, CDR1 is MNHNS and CDR2 SASEGT. CDR3 size: 15 residues.

The sample holds a few counts of this clonotype. This chain uses TRBV19 with TRBJ1-2; maybe TRBD1 (5 bases). CDR1 and CDR2 from the germline V gene are LNHDA and SQIVND (reference sequence). The CDR3 totals 14 residues. Trimming cost V 7 bases and J 3 bases, with 15 bases left between them. The CDR3 sequence: CASIQFGGDYGYTF. For the CDR3, the DNA is TGTGCCAGTATACAATTCGGGGGTGACTATGGCTACACCTTC.

The chain carries TRBV29-1 and TRBJ1-1, with D possibly TRBD1 on 5 matching bases. The V gene's germline CDR1 is SQVTM and CDR2 ANQGSEA. Trimming cost V 7 bases and J 1 base, with 19 bases left between them. CDR3 length equals 15 residues. The CDR3 bases are TGCAGCGGAAGGGGCCCGGGACGGCAGAACACTGAAGCTTTCTTT. This encodes CSGRGPGRQNTEAFF.

This clonotype was counted a few times. The chain joins TRBV10-3 to TRBJ1-1, with D perhaps matching TRBD1 (6 bases). There are 17 residues in the CDR3. V lost 3 bases and J lost 4, with 21 bases in between. Germline V gene sequence: CDR1 ENHRY, CDR2 SYGVKD. This chain's CDR3 is CAISERGGDRKGTEAFF. CDR3 bases: TGTGCCATCAGTGAAAGGGGTGGAGACAGGAAAGGCACTGAAGCTTTCTTT.

This chain links TRBV12-3 or TRBV12-4 with TRBJ2-3; 10 nucleotides match TRBD2. Trimming removed 7 bases from V and 1 base from J; junction bases left unmatched: 8. The CDR3 contains 16 residues. The CDR3 loop reads CASTLYTSGGTDTQYF. CDR3 DNA sequence: TGTGCCAGCACCTTATACACTAGCGGGGGCACAGATACGCAGTATTTT.

The CDR3 DNA sequence: TGTGCCAGCAGCGTAAGCGGGGGGGCCTACGAGCAGTACGTC. It translates to CASSVSGGAYEQYV. The chain carries TRBV11-2 and TRBJ2-7, with 10 bases lining up with TRBD2. The CDR3 spans 14 residues. The germline gives CDR1 SGHAT, CDR2 FQNNGV. The V segment lost 5 bases and the J segment 2 bases; nucleotides outside the gene matches: 3.

The rearrangement uses TRBV20-1 and TRBJ1-6; 9 bases map to TRBD1. Germline-derived CDR1 and CDR2 are DFQATT and SNEGSKA (reference sequence). V was pared by 1 base and J by 9 bases, with 7 bases of the junction left unmatched. The CDR3 is 15 residues long. The CDR3 spells CSARVGTGKRSPLHF. In DNA form, the CDR3 reads TGCAGTGCTAGAGTAGGGACAGGGAAACGTTCACCCCTCCACTTT.